This T cell receptor beta chain was profiled in a study of tumor T cells in aggressive B-cell lymphoma. CDR1 and CDR2 (germline): SGDLS, YYNGEE. Deletions cut 0 bases from V and 3 bases from J, with 15 bases between. CDR3 size: 16 residues. Sequenced by immunoSEQ multiplex PCR; TCRdb stores in-frame clones only, minus some. Found here are thousands of clones, about 81% of them singletons; the top ten hold more than 2.5%. This sequence was found in an adult with diffuse large B cell lymphoma. The rearrangement links TRBV9 to TRBJ1-1, with D perhaps TRBD1 (5 bases). The sample comprised tumor tissue. In DNA, the CDR3 is TGTGCCAGCAGCGTAGCTCCAGTCACGGGGGACACTGAAGCTTTCTTT. Residues: CASSVAPVTGDTEAFF. The full variable domain, rest sourced from reference TRBV9 and TRBJ1-1, is DSGVTQTPKHLITATGQRVTLRCSPRSGDLSVYWYQQSLDQGLQFLIQYYNGEERAKGNILERFSAQQFPDLHSELNLSSLELGDSALYFCASSVAPVTGDTEAFFGQGTRLTVV.